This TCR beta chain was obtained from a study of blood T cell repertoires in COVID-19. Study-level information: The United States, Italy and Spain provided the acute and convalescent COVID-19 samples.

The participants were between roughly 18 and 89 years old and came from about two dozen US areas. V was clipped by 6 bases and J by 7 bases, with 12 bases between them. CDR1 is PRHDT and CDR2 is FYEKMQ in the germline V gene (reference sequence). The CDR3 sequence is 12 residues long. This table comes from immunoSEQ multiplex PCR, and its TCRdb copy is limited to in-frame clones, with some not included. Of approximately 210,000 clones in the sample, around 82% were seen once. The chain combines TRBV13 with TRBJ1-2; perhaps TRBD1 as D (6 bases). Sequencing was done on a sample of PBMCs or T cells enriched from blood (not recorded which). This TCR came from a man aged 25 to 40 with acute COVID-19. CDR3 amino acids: CASSTGGSGYTF. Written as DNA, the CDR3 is TGTGCCAGCAGTACGGGGGGCAGTGGCTACACCTTC.